This passage covers 30 T cell receptor beta chains from one sample sequenced in a study of blood T cell repertoires in COVID-19. Sequencing was performed with immunoSEQ multiplex PCR; in TCRdb, only in-frame clones are kept and a portion is missing. The profile covers more than 85,000 clones, with approximately 90% appearing a single time and around 4.9% taken by the ten largest. Sequenced: peripheral blood. The receptors were gathered from a human donor in a cohort sampled during active COVID-19.

The chain employs TRBV3-1 (or the pseudogene TRBV3-2) and TRBJ2-1; TRBD2 matches at 7 bases. V was pared by 0 bases and J by 2 bases, with 10 bases of the junction left unmatched. The V gene's germline CDR1 is LGHDT and CDR2 YNNKEL (reference sequence). CDR3 size: 18 residues. CDR3 in amino acids: CASSQEGAGEVPYNEQFF. DNA of the CDR3: TGTGCCAGCAGCCAAGAAGGGGCGGGAGAAGTTCCCTACAATGAGCAGTTCTTC.

The chain carries TRBV6-6 and TRBJ1-5; 8 bases line up with TRBD1. This CDR3 is built from 16 residues. CDR1 is MNHNY, CDR2 SVGAGI, per germline (reference sequence). J was trimmed by 1 base and V by 2 bases; bases with no gene match: 4. CDR3: CASSYGDRGSNQPQHF. CDR3 nucleotide sequence: TGTGCCAGCAGTTACGGCGACAGGGGCAGCAATCAGCCCCAGCATTTT.

The CDR3 reads CASSSGGQINPFF. The CDR3 bases are TGTGCCAGCAGCTCAGGAGGACAGATTAATCCGTTCTTC. The V gene is TRBV7-9, the J gene TRBJ2-1; tentatively, D is TRBD1 (6 bases). From germline, CDR1 is SEHNR and CDR2 FQNEAQ (reference sequence). V was clipped by 4 bases and J by 15 bases, with 19 bases between them. The CDR3 runs 13 residues.

The V gene is TRBV7-8, the J gene TRBJ2-7, with D possibly being TRBD1 (5 bases). The CDR3 runs 14 residues. Germline V lookup: CDR1 SGHVS, CDR2 FQNEAQ. Trimming left V 1 base short and J 2 bases short, with 9 bases between. The CDR3 sequence is CASSLGWGPYEQYF. DNA of the CDR3: TGTGCCAGCAGCTTAGGTTGGGGCCCCTACGAGCAGTACTTC.

J is TRBJ2-2 and V is TRBV19, with D tentatively TRBD2 (7 bases). The CDR3 runs 17 residues. Trimming cost V 7 bases and J 4 bases, with 22 bases left between them. From germline, CDR1 is LNHDA and CDR2 SQIVND (reference sequence). CDR3 DNA sequence: TGTGCCAGTACTAGCATAGGGGGGGCGCTGGGCACCGGGGAGCTGTTTTTT. Amino acids: CASTSIGGALGTGELFF.

The chain combines TRBV5-1 with TRBJ2-5; 10 bases map to TRBD1. The germline V gene has CDR1 SGHRS and CDR2 YFSETQ. The CDR3 runs to 19 residues. V shed 0 bases, J shed 2 bases, and the junction held 13 bases outside the gene matches. CDR3 nucleotides: TGCGCCAGCAGCTTGGGTGAGACAGGGGGCCTAATGGGTCAAGAGACCCAGTACTTC. Amino acids: CASSLGETGGLMGQETQYF.

The chain uses TRBV10-3 and TRBJ1-5, with 7 bases lining up with TRBD1. This CDR3 has 13 residues. In germline, CDR1 is ENHRY, CDR2 SYGVKD. Trimming at V came to 4 bases and at J to 4 bases, leaving 1 base not matched to a gene. The chain's CDR3 is CAISGQGNQPQHF. As DNA, the CDR3 is TGTGCCATCAGTGGACAGGGAAATCAGCCCCAGCATTTT.

This rearrangement joins TRBV5-1 to TRBJ1-4; 7 bases fit TRBD1. Per germline, CDR1 SGHRS and CDR2 YFSETQ. The CDR3 runs to 17 residues. V shed 0 bases and J 3 bases; nucleotides not matched to a gene: 8. CDR3 in amino acids: CASSLGQGVGANEKLFF. Written as DNA, the CDR3 is TGCGCCAGCAGCTTGGGTCAGGGGGTCGGCGCTAATGAAAAACTGTTTTTT.

V gene TRBV7-9 combines with J gene TRBJ2-3; 7 bases map to TRBD2. Germline assignment: CDR1 SEHNR and CDR2 FQNEAQ (reference sequence). There are 14 residues in the CDR3. V dropped 5 bases and J dropped 3; count of bases not matched to a gene: 5. The CDR3 DNA reads as TGTGCCAGCAGCAAAGACGGGGGGACAGATACGCAGTATTTT. Its protein product is CASSKDGGTDTQYF.

V is TRBV28 and J is TRBJ2-7, with D perhaps matching TRBD2 (5 bases). CDR3 size: 16 residues. Germline CDR1 reads MDHEN; CDR2 reads SYDVKM. V was clipped by 3 bases and J by 2 bases, with 17 bases between them. CDR3 DNA: TGTGCCAGCAGTTTTGTCGGGGAAGGGCGCACCTACGAGCAGTACTTC. It encodes CASSFVGEGRTYEQYF. The full variable domain, completed using reference TRBV28 and TRBJ2-7, is DVKVTQSSRYLVKRTGEKVFLECVQDMDHENMFWYRQDPGLGLRLIYFSYDVKMKEKGDIPEGYSVSREKKERFSLILESASTNQTSMYLCASSFVGEGRTYEQYFGPGTRLTVT.

V is TRBV7-2 and J is TRBJ2-3; D may be TRBD2 (5 bases). V shed 5 bases and J shed 6 bases, with 12 bases lying between them. The CDR3 sequence is 13 residues long. Germline V gene lookup returns CDR1 SGHTA and CDR2 FQGNSA. This CDR3 reads CASSPTRADTQYF. The CDR3 DNA reads as TGTGCCAGCAGCCCCACGAGGGCCGATACGCAGTATTTT.

This clone was detected once. The chain is built from TRBV28 and TRBJ1-2; 8 positions agree with TRBD1. The trim removed 3 bases at V and 4 bases at J, leaving 4 bases unmatched. Germline values: CDR1 MDHEN, CDR2 SYDVKM. The CDR3 extends over 14 amino acids. CDR3 DNA sequence: TGTGCCAGCAGTTTGGGGCAGGGGGCCTATGGCTACACCTTC. The encoded protein is CASSLGQGAYGYTF.

This sequence joins TRBV14 and TRBJ2-1; TRBD1 matches at 7 bases. CDR3 length: 16 residues. V trimming: 1 base; J trimming: 4 bases; junction bases outside the gene matches: 7. Germline V gene sequence: CDR1 SGHDN, CDR2 FVKESK. For the CDR3, the DNA is TGTGCCAGCAGCCAAGTACTTAGGACAGGTTACAATGAGCAGTTCTTC. Translation gives CASSQVLRTGYNEQFF. Looking up the rest from reference TRBV14 and TRBJ2-1 gives the full variable domain: EAGVTQFPSHSVIEKGQTVTLRCDPISGHDNLYWYRRVMGKEIKFLLHFVKESKQDESGMPNNRFLAERTGGTYSTLKVQPAELEDSGVYFCASSQVLRTGYNEQFFGPGTRLTVL.

The rearrangement uses TRBV11-1 and TRBJ2-5, with D perhaps matching TRBD1 (6 bases). The V end was cut by 1 base, the J end by 5 bases, with 8 bases between. CDR3 length: 13 amino acids. Germline V gene data show CDR1 as SGHAT and CDR2 as FQDESV (reference sequence). The CDR3 DNA follows: TGTGCCAGCAGCTTAGACAGGGACGAGACCCAGTACTTC. This sequence encodes CASSLDRDETQYF.

CDR3 sequence reads: CASSPRGRQEDTQYF. DNA for the CDR3: TGTGCCAGCAGCCCACGTGGGAGGCAGGAAGATACGCAGTATTTT. The chain carries TRBV7-9 and TRBJ2-3, with D possibly TRBD2 on 6 matching bases. The CDR3 totals 15 residues. CDR1 is SEHNR and CDR2 is FQNEAQ in the germline V gene (reference sequence). V lost 5 bases, J lost 5 bases, and 17 bases lay in between.

The V and J genes are TRBV5-1 and TRBJ1-4; 7 bases agree with TRBD1. The CDR3 length is 18 residues. The germline V gene has CDR1 SGHRS and CDR2 YFSETQ. V lost 0 bases to trimming and J lost 6 bases; unmatched junction nucleotides: 14. CDR3 bases: TGCGCCAGCAGCTTGGTCGAAGGGGGCGCAGGAGGCTATGAAAAACTGTTTTTT. Translation gives CASSLVEGGAGGYEKLFF. Together with reference TRBV5-1 and TRBJ1-4, the CDR3 gives the full variable domain: KAGVTQTPRYLIKTRGQQVTLSCSPISGHRSVSWYQQTPGQGLQFLFEYFSETQRNKGNFPGRFSGRQFSNSRSEMNVSTLELGDSALYLCASSLVEGGAGGYEKLFFGSGTQLSVL.

The CDR3 sequence: CASSPGTGPEGYTF. The CDR3 region has the DNA TGTGCCAGCAGCCCCGGGACGGGACCGGAGGGTTACACCTTC. The J gene is TRBJ1-2, the V gene TRBV3-1 (or the pseudogene TRBV3-2), with D possibly matching TRBD1 (5 bases). V lost 4 bases and J 11 bases, leaving 20 bases between the germline ends. Germline V gives CDR1 LGHDT, CDR2 YNNKEL (reference sequence). The CDR3 runs 14 residues.

V and J are TRBV2 and TRBJ2-2, with D possibly being TRBD1 (6 bases). Germline V lookup: CDR1 SNHLY, CDR2 FYNNEI. The CDR3 is 14 amino acids. V was clipped by 4 bases and J by 4 bases, with 10 bases between them. CDR3 protein: CASSGTVGTGELFF. The CDR3 DNA sequence: TGTGCCAGCAGTGGGACAGTAGGCACCGGGGAGCTGTTTTTT.

The genes are TRBV4-2 and TRBJ2-7; a weak D match, TRBD1 (8 bases). This CDR3 region has 16 residues. CDR1 is LGHNA and CDR2 is YNFKEQ in the germline V gene. V dropped 2 bases and J dropped 6 bases, with 20 bases sitting between them. Written as DNA, the CDR3 is TGTGCCAGCAGCCAACAACAGGGGGGGAAAGTTAGCGAGCAGTACTTC. The encoded protein is CASSQQQGGKVSEQYF.

Relative to its sample, this clone is medium-sized (0.01 to 0.1%). This sequence joins TRBV5-1 and TRBJ1-1; the match to TRBD1 covers 7 bases. CDR3 length: 16 residues. V lost 4 bases, J lost 3 bases, and 12 bases stayed unmatched. Germline assignment: CDR1 SGHRS and CDR2 YFSETQ. The CDR3 spells CASSPGGGQVYTEAFF. CDR3 DNA: TGCGCCAGCAGCCCCGGAGGGGGCCAAGTGTACACTGAAGCTTTCTTT.

The chain uses TRBV19 and TRBJ2-1, with 7 positions matching TRBD2. Trimming took 8 bases from V and 6 from J; bases not matched to a gene: 7. Germline lookup yields CDR1 LNHDA and CDR2 SQIVND (reference sequence). The CDR3 loop spans 13 amino acids. In DNA, the CDR3 is TGTGCCAGTGGACTAGGGCCATCCAATGAGCAGTTCTTC. Its translation: CASGLGPSNEQFF.

This rearrangement joins TRBV18 to TRBJ2-1; TRBD1 is a possible D gene (6 bases). The V end was cut by 3 bases, the J end by 7 bases, with 10 bases between. Germline-derived CDR1 and CDR2 are KGHSH and LQKENI. CDR3 length: 13 residues. The DNA for the CDR3 is TGTGCCAGCTCACCTATACAGGGAAATGAGCAGTTCTTC. It yields the protein CASSPIQGNEQFF.

This sequence joins TRBV18 and TRBJ2-7; 11 bases agree with TRBD2. The CDR3 consists of 14 residues. Germline V lookup: CDR1 KGHSH, CDR2 LQKENI. V trimming: 5 bases; J trimming: 5 bases; junction bases outside the gene matches: 5. CDR3 in DNA: TGTGCCAGCTCATTAGCGGGAGGGATACACGAGCAGTACTTC. It yields the protein CASSLAGGIHEQYF.

The chain recombines TRBV12-5 with TRBJ2-1; TRBD1 aligns across 8 bases. V lost 6 bases and J lost 8; bases outside the gene matches: 12. Per the germline V gene, CDR1 is LGHNT and CDR2 is FRNRAP. The length of the CDR3 is 15 residues. Here the CDR3 DNA reads TGTGCTAGTGGCGTACGGACAGGGCATCTCCATGAGCAGTTCTTC. Translating it yields CASGVRTGHLHEQFF.

This chain uses TRBV7-2 with TRBJ2-1, with D possibly TRBD1 on 5 matching bases. The CDR3 is made up of 14 amino acids. V was cut by 5 bases and J by 5 bases, with 13 bases left in between. CDR1 and CDR2 (germline): SGHTA, FQGNSA. The CDR3 sequence is CASSPRQQNNEQFF. The CDR3 DNA reads as TGTGCCAGCAGCCCTCGACAGCAGAACAATGAGCAGTTCTTC.

Points on this clone: The same CDR3 is also encoded by other DNA sequences in this sample. V is TRBV18 and J is TRBJ2-7; D remains unclear. Trimming left V 2 bases short and J 3 bases short, with 8 bases between. This CDR3 has 13 amino acids. Germline V gene sequence: CDR1 KGHSH, CDR2 LQKENI. The CDR3 loop is CASSPGSGYEQYF. The CDR3 nucleotides read TGTGCCAGCTCACCAGGGTCGGGCTACGAGCAGTACTTC.

V usage is TRBV11-2 and J usage is TRBJ1-6; TRBD1 might be the D (5 bases). Trimming left V 0 bases short and J 6 bases short, with 12 bases between. Germline CDR1 and CDR2: SGHAT and FQNNGV. This CDR3 is built from 16 residues. CDR3 nucleotide sequence: TGTGCCAGCAGCTTAGAAGGGGTGTCGGGTAATTCACCCCTCCACTTT. Its translation: CASSLEGVSGNSPLHF.

V and J are TRBV6-5 and TRBJ1-1; 10 nucleotides agree with TRBD1. Germline V gives CDR1 MNHEY, CDR2 SVGAGI. The CDR3 is 15 amino acids. J lost 5 bases, V lost 6 bases, and 9 bases had no gene match. CDR3 nucleotide sequence: TGTGCCAGCAGGACCGGGACAGGGGTACGGACTGAAGCTTTCTTT. This gives the protein CASRTGTGVRTEAFF.

The V and J genes are TRBV20-1 and TRBJ1-6, with 7 bases that match TRBD1. Germline CDR1 reads DFQATT; CDR2 reads SNEGSKA (reference sequence). V was clipped by 3 bases and J by 5 bases; unmatched bases: 13. The CDR3 sequence is 17 residues long. Here the CDR3 reads CSASFGLGRGNNSPLHF. CDR3 in DNA: TGCAGTGCTAGTTTTGGGTTGGGCAGGGGGAATAATTCACCCCTCCACTTT.

This clone was found a few times. V and J are TRBV7-2 and TRBJ2-1; D gene ambiguous. Trimming removed 5 bases from V and 0 bases from J, with 17 bases in between. This CDR3 has 17 amino acids. Germline V gene lookup returns CDR1 SGHTA and CDR2 FQGNSA. The CDR3, as DNA: TGTGCCAGCAGCCAGACGGCTAGACGTAGCTCCTACAATGAGCAGTTCTTC. It is translated as CASSQTARRSSYNEQFF.